This entry features one T cell receptor (beta chain) sequence. Its antigen is unidentified. The data originate from a study of cytomegalovirus exposure and HLA in healthy donors. As for the study in general: It was reported in a later analysis that the same platform had been used for the 120 or so validation repertoires as for the 666 first-cohort repertoires. Study results and caveats: Researchers counted 164 TCR beta chains as cytomegalovirus-associated. Reportedly, cytomegalovirus status was diagnosed with high sensitivity and specificity.

The CDR3 totals 15 residues. Per the germline V gene, CDR1 is MGHRA and CDR2 is YSYEKL. V lost 4 bases, J lost 4 bases, and 5 bases stayed unmatched. The table came from immunoSEQ multiplex PCR; TCRdb's copy has only in-frame clones and leaves some out. Of around 400,000 clones listed, about nine tenths are singletons. The source material was PBMCs. The genes are TRBV4-1 and TRBJ1-5; 9 bases line up with TRBD1. The TCR sequence derives from a woman in her late teens or twenties in good health and CMV-seronegative. CDR3 protein: CASSPPGTGNQPQHF. In nucleotides, the CDR3 is TGCGCCAGCAGCCCGCCGGGGACAGGGAATCAGCCCCAGCATTTT.